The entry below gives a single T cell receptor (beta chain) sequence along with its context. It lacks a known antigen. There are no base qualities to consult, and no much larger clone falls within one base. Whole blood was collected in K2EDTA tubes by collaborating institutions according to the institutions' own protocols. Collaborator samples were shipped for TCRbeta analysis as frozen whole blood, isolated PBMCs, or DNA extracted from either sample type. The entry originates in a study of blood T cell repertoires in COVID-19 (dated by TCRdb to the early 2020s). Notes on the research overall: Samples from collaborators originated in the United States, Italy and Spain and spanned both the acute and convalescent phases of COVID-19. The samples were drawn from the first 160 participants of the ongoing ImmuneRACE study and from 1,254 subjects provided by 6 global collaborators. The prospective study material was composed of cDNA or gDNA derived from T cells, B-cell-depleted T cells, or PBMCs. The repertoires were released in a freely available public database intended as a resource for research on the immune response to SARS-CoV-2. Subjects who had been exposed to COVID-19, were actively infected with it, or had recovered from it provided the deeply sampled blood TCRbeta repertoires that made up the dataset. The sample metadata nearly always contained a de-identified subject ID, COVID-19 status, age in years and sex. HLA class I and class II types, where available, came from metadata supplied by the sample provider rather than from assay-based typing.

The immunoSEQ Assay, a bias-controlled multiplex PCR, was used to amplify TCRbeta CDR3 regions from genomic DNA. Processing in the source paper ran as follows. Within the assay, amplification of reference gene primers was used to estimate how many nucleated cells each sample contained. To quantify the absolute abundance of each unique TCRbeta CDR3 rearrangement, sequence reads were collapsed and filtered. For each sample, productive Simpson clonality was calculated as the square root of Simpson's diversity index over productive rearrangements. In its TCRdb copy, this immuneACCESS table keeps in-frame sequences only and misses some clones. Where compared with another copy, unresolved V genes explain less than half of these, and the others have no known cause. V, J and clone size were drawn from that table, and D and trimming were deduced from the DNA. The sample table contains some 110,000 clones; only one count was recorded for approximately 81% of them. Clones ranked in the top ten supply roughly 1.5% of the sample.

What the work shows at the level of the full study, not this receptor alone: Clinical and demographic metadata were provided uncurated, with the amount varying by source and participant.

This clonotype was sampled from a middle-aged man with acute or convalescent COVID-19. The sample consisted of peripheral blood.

The CDR3 region reads CASSSRQANVLTF. The nucleotides read TGTGCCAGCAGCTCTCGACAGGCCAACGTCCTGACTTTC. The chain is assembled from TRBV13 and TRBJ2-6, with no D gene named confidently. From a lookup of the germline V gene (reference sequence), CDR1 and CDR2 are PRHDT and FYEKMQ. Trimming takes 4 bases from V and 6 bases from J, and the germline ends sit 7 bases apart. Inclusive of the bounding cysteine and phenylalanine, the CDR3 is 13 residues long. Only CDR3 DNA is held: 39 bases, read in frame from base 1. This CDR3, with the reference TRBV13 and TRBJ2-6 proteins standing in past its ends, gives the full variable domain AAGVIQSPRHLIKEKRETATLKCYPIPRHDTVYWYQQGPGQDPQFLISFYEKMQSDKGSIPDRFSAQQFSDYHSELNMSSLELGDSALYFCASSSRQANVLTFGAGSRLTVL.